The T cell receptor beta chain described here comes from a study of regulatory T cells in long-lasting Graves disease. General study results and limits: Those with persistent Graves' had less TCR diversity than newly diagnosed patients.

Time point in this sample: newly diagnosed GD, antithyroid drugs for less than 3 months. The TCR library was made from RNA extracted from PBMCs. This CDR3 contains 14 residues. Germline-derived CDR1 and CDR2 are SEHNR and FQNEAQ (reference sequence). This clonotype was picked up a small number of times. Its antigen is as yet unknown. Germline is not matched at one junction end, which may reflect a read error. Through Arm-PCR of CDR3 regions and iRepertoire HTBI primers, TCR beta libraries were built. TCRdb passed the multiplex PCR reads through MiXCR, listing each CDR3 protein once. This sample has approximately 230,000 distinct CDR3 sequences, with around 18% found just once.

The sequence came from a female donor with Graves disease. The material was peripheral blood mononuclear cells (PBMCs), obtained at new diagnosis, from a patient treated with antithyroid drugs. The rearrangement links TRBV7-9 to TRBJ1-1, with 9 bases identical to TRBD1. CDR3 sequence reads: CTSRLTGGDTEAFF. As DNA, the CDR3 is TGTACCAGCAGGCTGACAGGGGGGGACACTGAAGCTTTCTTT.